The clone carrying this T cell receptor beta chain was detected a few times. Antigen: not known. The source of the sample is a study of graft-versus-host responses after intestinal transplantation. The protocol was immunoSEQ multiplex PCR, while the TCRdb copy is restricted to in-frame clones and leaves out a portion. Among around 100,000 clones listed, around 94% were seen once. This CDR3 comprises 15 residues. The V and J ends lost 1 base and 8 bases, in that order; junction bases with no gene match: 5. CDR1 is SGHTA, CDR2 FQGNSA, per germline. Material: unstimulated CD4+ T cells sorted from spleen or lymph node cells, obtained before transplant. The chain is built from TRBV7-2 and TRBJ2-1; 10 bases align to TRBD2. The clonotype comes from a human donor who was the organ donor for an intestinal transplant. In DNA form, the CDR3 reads TGTGCCAGCAGCTTAGTGGGGACTAGCGTTCATGAGCAGTTCTTC. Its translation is CASSLVGTSVHEQFF.